These 18 T cell receptor beta chains came from one sample sequenced in a study of blood T cell repertoires in COVID-19. The data were produced by immunoSEQ multiplex PCR, yet TCRdb's version contains in-frame clones alone and is incomplete. The repertoire holds 50,000 to 60,000 clones, approximately 82% seen once, with 5.5% to 7% in the top ten. Sequencing was carried out using peripheral blood. These receptors all come from a human donor in a cohort sampled during active or convalescent COVID-19.

The table lists this clone with a count of one. The V gene is TRBV24-1, the J gene TRBJ1-2; 7 positions agree with TRBD1. The V and J ends lost 4 bases and 0 bases, in that order; junction bases with no gene match: 10. The CDR3 runs to 17 residues. Germline CDR1 reads KGHDR; CDR2 reads SFDVKD. CDR3 coding DNA: TGTGCCACCAGTGACCCGGACAGGACTCTAGCTAACTATGGCTACACCTTC. This encodes CATSDPDRTLANYGYTF.

The chain has TRBV2 and TRBJ2-6; no reliable D call. V lost 6 bases to trimming and J lost 0 bases, with 6 bases between them. Per the germline V gene, CDR1 is SNHLY and CDR2 is FYNNEI. CDR3 size: 14 residues. Here the CDR3 reads CASSPSSGANVLTF. As DNA, the CDR3 is TGTGCCAGCAGCCCCAGCTCTGGGGCCAACGTCCTGACTTTC.

The V gene is TRBV6-2 or TRBV6-3, the J gene TRBJ2-7; perhaps TRBD1 as D (5 bases). The germline gives CDR1 MNHEY, CDR2 SVGEGT. The CDR3 is 15 amino acids. V gave up 0 bases and J gave up 2 bases, with 11 bases separating them. The CDR3 coding sequence is TGTGCCAGCAGTTACTCGATACAGGAGACCTACGAGCAGTACTTC. Its protein is CASSYSIQETYEQYF.

This chain links TRBV20-1 with TRBJ1-3; D unresolved. The CDR3 is 15 amino acids. The germline CDR1 and CDR2 sequences are DFQATT and SNEGSKA (reference sequence). Trimming removed 3 bases from V and 0 bases from J, with 12 bases in between. CDR3 region: CSASRRFSSGNTIYF. In nucleotides, the CDR3 is TGCAGTGCTAGTAGGCGGTTCAGCTCTGGAAACACCATATATTTT.

V gene TRBV13 combines with J gene TRBJ2-3, with D unclear. CDR1 and CDR2 from the germline V gene are PRHDT and FYEKMQ (reference sequence). This CDR3 has 13 residues. Trimming stripped 4 bases from V and 6 bases from J, with 11 bases between. This CDR3 reads CASSSTTRDTQYF. CDR3 in DNA: TGTGCCAGCAGCTCCACCACCCGGGATACGCAGTATTTT.

The rearrangement links TRBV5-1 to TRBJ1-3, with unresolved D. The ends were cut back, 2 bases at V and 0 bases at J, with 12 bases in the middle. Looked up from germline, CDR1 is SGHRS and CDR2 is YFSETQ. This CDR3 spans 16 amino acids. CDR3 loop: CASSFDALSSGNTIYF. CDR3 DNA: TGCGCCAGCAGCTTTGATGCTCTGAGCTCTGGAAACACCATATATTTT.

The V gene is TRBV12-2, the J gene TRBJ2-5; the table assigns TRBD2, which was not confirmed against the DNA. TRBV12-2 is a pseudogene. This CDR3 comprises 14 residues. CDR3 amino acids: CASRLGGGAETQYF. CDR3 DNA: TGTGCAAGTCGCTTAGGCGGGGGGGCAGAGACCCAGTACTTC.

The chain recombines TRBV29-1 with TRBJ2-1; 14 bases agree with TRBD2. The CDR3 sequence is 14 residues long. Per the germline V gene, CDR1 is SQVTM and CDR2 is ANQGSEA. J lost 3 bases, V lost 8 bases, and 3 bases had no gene match. In nucleotides, the CDR3 is TGCAGCTTTGGGACTAGCGGGGGCTACAATGAGCAGTTCTTC. The encoded protein is CSFGTSGGYNEQFF.

The V and J genes are TRBV27 and TRBJ2-1; TRBD1 aligns across 7 bases. Germline CDR1 is MNHEY and CDR2 is SMNVEV (reference sequence). Germline trimming cut 2 bases from V and 7 bases from J; bases unmatched to any gene: 2. This CDR3 has 13 residues. As DNA, the CDR3 is TGTGCCAGCAGTTTACAGGGGGAAAATGAGCAGTTCTTC. This encodes CASSLQGENEQFF.

The chain has TRBV18 and TRBJ2-3, with 12 bases matching TRBD2. CDR1 is KGHSH and CDR2 is LQKENI in the germline V gene. The CDR3 has 19 residues. Trimming at V came to 4 bases and at J to 2 bases, leaving 13 bases not matched to a gene. CDR3 nucleotide sequence: TGTGCCAGCTCACTCCGACTAGCGGGGGCCTCACCTACCACAGATACGCAGTATTTT. This sequence encodes CASSLRLAGASPTTDTQYF.

This clone has only a few counts. The CDR3 sequence is CASSYPGQGVYSNQPQHF. The CDR3 DNA sequence: TGTGCCAGCAGTTACCCGGGACAGGGGGTATATAGCAATCAGCCCCAGCATTTT. V gene TRBV6-2 or TRBV6-3 combines with J gene TRBJ1-5; 11 bases agree with TRBD1. Germline V gene data show CDR1 as MNHEY and CDR2 as SVGEGT. V shed 2 bases and J 0 bases; nucleotides not matched to a gene: 6. The CDR3 runs to 18 residues.

This clone is categorized as large. The chain couples TRBV5-3 to TRBJ1-3, with TRBD1 as a possible D gene (6 bases). TRBV5-3 is identified as an open reading frame with a role that is uncertain. Trimming cost V 0 bases and J 4 bases, with 8 bases left between them. The CDR3 covers 14 residues. This CDR3 is CARSLAGDGNTIYF. The CDR3 DNA is TGTGCCAGAAGCTTGGCAGGGGACGGAAACACCATATATTTT.

This clone was detected a few times. The chain is built from TRBV12-5 and TRBJ2-7, with D possibly being TRBD1 (6 bases). The germline V gene encodes CDR1 LGHNT and CDR2 FRNRAP. The CDR3 spans 12 residues. V gave up 5 bases and J gave up 5 bases, with 10 bases separating them. The CDR3 here is CASGLNRDEQYF. In nucleotides, the CDR3 is TGTGCTAGTGGTCTAAACAGGGACGAGCAGTACTTC.

The rearrangement links TRBV7-9 to TRBJ1-6; 7 bases fit TRBD1. After removal of 6 bases from V and 5 bases from J, the junction contained 4 bases not matched to a gene. Germline V lookup: CDR1 SEHNR, CDR2 FQNEAQ (reference sequence). The CDR3 has 14 amino acids. For the CDR3, the DNA is TGTGCCAGCAGTTCCGGGACAGATAATTCACCCCTCCACTTT. Its translation: CASSSGTDNSPLHF.

This chain connects TRBV29-1 to TRBJ1-1, with 9 bases fitting TRBD1. The germline gives CDR1 SQVTM, CDR2 ANQGSEA. With 6 bases clipped from V and 1 base from J, the junction kept 0 bases outside the gene matches. This CDR3 contains 12 residues. CDR3 DNA: TGCAGCGTGGGACAGGGGAACACTGAAGCTTTCTTT. This codes for CSVGQGNTEAFF.

This chain uses TRBV27 with TRBJ2-1; 7 bases line up with TRBD1. Germline trimming cut 2 bases from V and 4 bases from J; bases unmatched to any gene: 2. The CDR3 sequence is 14 residues long. Per the germline V gene, CDR1 is MNHEY and CDR2 is SMNVEV (reference sequence). This CDR3 is CASSLVDRYNEQFF. The CDR3, as DNA: TGTGCCAGCAGTTTAGTGGACAGGTACAATGAGCAGTTCTTC.

This sequence joins TRBV9 and TRBJ2-1, with 7 bases identical to TRBD2. The germline CDR1 and CDR2 sequences are SGDLS and YYNGEE. The CDR3 sequence is 17 residues long. The junction had 11 bases not matched to a gene; V was cut back by 5 bases and J by 0 bases. The CDR3: CASSYRDYGSSYNEQFF. The CDR3 DNA is TGTGCCAGCAGTTATAGGGACTATGGAAGCTCCTACAATGAGCAGTTCTTC.

The chain links TRBV7-8 to TRBJ2-2; 7 bases align to TRBD1. CDR3 length equals 15 residues. Per germline, CDR1 SGHVS and CDR2 FQNEAQ. Unmatched junction bases numbered 3, after V lost 3 bases and J lost 2 bases. This CDR3 is CASSFRQGNTGELFF. CDR3 in DNA: TGTGCCAGCAGCTTTCGACAGGGTAACACCGGGGAGCTGTTTTTT.